This is a list of T cell receptor beta chains from one sample in a study of human T cells and chemical hapten exposure. One entry per CDR3 protein results from TCRdb running MiXCR on the RACE reads. The repertoire includes around 130,000 distinct CDR3 sequences, 9% to 10% of them detected once, and about 2% sits in the top ten. Material: whole blood. These TCRs come from a male donor in good health. Some clones in this sample may be carry-over from other donors' samples. The CDR3 runs from the conserved cysteine through the conserved F or W. Fields, in order: clone size, V gene, J gene, D gene, CDR3 protein, CDR3 DNA. A D gene is named only where the DNA matches it firmly. Clone size appears in some rows only: once, few, many, or a class for an expanded clone.

clone_size: few
v_call: TRBV7-2
j_call: TRBJ1-6
d_call: NA
cdr3_aa: CASSLGVSNSPLHF
cdr3_nt: TGTGCCAGCAGCTTAGGGGTCTCAAATTCACCCCTCCACTTT

clone_size: many
v_call: TRBV12-3/TRBV12-4
j_call: TRBJ1-5
d_call: TRBD1
cdr3_aa: CASTGQGNQPQHF
cdr3_nt: TGTGCCAGCACCGGACAGGGCAATCAGCCCCAGCATTTT

clone_size: many
v_call: TRBV5-1
j_call: TRBJ2-7
d_call: NA
cdr3_aa: CASSLEGRGTGEQYF
cdr3_nt: TGCGCCAGCAGCTTGGAAGGTAGGGGTACCGGCGAGCAGTACTTC

clone_size: few
v_call: TRBV29-1
j_call: TRBJ1-1
d_call: NA
cdr3_aa: CSVESGITEAFF
cdr3_nt: TGCAGCGTTGAATCTGGTATCACTGAAGCTTTCTTT

clone_size: NA
v_call: TRBV23-1
j_call: TRBJ2-3
d_call: NA
cdr3_aa: CASRLRRPTKPTDTQYF
cdr3_nt: TGCGCCAGCAGACTACGAAGGCCCACAAAGCCCACAGATACGCAGTATTTT

clone_size: many
v_call: TRBV9
j_call: TRBJ2-3
d_call: TRBD2
cdr3_aa: CASSVISGSGADTQYF
cdr3_nt: TGTGCCAGCAGCGTAATTAGCGGGAGTGGGGCGGATACGCAGTATTTT

clone_size: NA
v_call: TRBV14
j_call: TRBJ2-3
d_call: TRBD2
cdr3_aa: CASSQERPTSGSRDTQYF
cdr3_nt: TGTGCCAGCAGCCAAGAGCGTCCGACTAGCGGGAGCAGGGATACGCAGTATTTT

clone_size: many
v_call: TRBV5-5
j_call: TRBJ2-7
d_call: TRBD1
cdr3_aa: CASSLIPAGQGYEQYF
cdr3_nt: TGTGCCAGCAGCTTGATCCCTGCGGGACAGGGGTATGAGCAGTACTTC

clone_size: few
v_call: TRBV13
j_call: TRBJ1-2
d_call: TRBD1
cdr3_aa: CASSEDRAGYTF
cdr3_nt: TGTGCCAGCAGCGAGGACAGGGCTGGCTACACCTTC

clone_size: NA
v_call: TRBV11-1
j_call: TRBJ2-7
d_call: TRBD2
cdr3_aa: CASSETSGRAHEQYF
cdr3_nt: TGTGCCAGCAGCGAGACTAGCGGGAGGGCCCACGAGCAGTACTTC

clone_size: few
v_call: TRBV3-1
j_call: TRBJ2-1
d_call: TRBD2
cdr3_aa: CASSQNSGGNEGNEQFF
cdr3_nt: TGTGCCAGCAGCCAAAACTCGGGAGGCAATGAGGGGAATGAGCAGTTCTTC

clone_size: NA
v_call: TRBV12-3/TRBV12-4
j_call: TRBJ2-5
d_call: NA
cdr3_aa: CASSFTRGAGETQYF
cdr3_nt: TGTGCCAGCAGCTTTACGAGGGGGGCAGGGGAGACCCAGTACTTC

clone_size: many
v_call: TRBV7-2
j_call: TRBJ1-5
d_call: NA
cdr3_aa: CASSSGSNQPQHF
cdr3_nt: TGTGCCAGCAGCTCCGGAAGTAATCAGCCCCAGCATTTT

clone_size: NA
v_call: TRBV5-1
j_call: TRBJ2-3
d_call: NA
cdr3_aa: CASSWDQRKDTQYF
cdr3_nt: TGCGCCAGCAGCTGGGACCAGAGAAAAGATACGCAGTATTTT

clone_size: few
v_call: TRBV12-3/TRBV12-4
j_call: TRBJ2-7
d_call: NA
cdr3_aa: CASTKGGIEQYF
cdr3_nt: TGTGCCAGCACCAAAGGGGGGATCGAGCAGTACTTC